The rows below give T cell receptor beta chains drawn from one sample of a study of neurological immune-mediated disorders. TCRdb passed the 5' RACE reads through MiXCR, listing each CDR3 protein once. The data hold some 80,000 distinct CDR3 sequences, with approximately 4.6% observed a single time. Sequenced: PBMCs. The receptors derive from a woman in her sixties or seventies with multiple sclerosis. Each CDR3 is given with its conserved first and last residue. D genes are given only for firm matches. Rows give clone size only sometimes, using once, few, many, or a class for an expanded clone.

v_call	clone_size	d_call	j_call	cdr3_aa	cdr3_nt
TRBV6-5	many	NA	TRBJ2-1	CASRTSGPSSYNEQFF	TGTGCCAGCAGGACCTCGGGACCGAGCTCCTACAATGAGCAGTTCTTC
TRBV7-8	many	NA	TRBJ2-5	CASSVPGILRETQYF	TGTGCCAGCAGCGTTCCGGGTATCTTGCGGGAGACCCAGTACTTC
TRBV6-5	many	TRBD1	TRBJ1-1	CASRFTGAATEAFF	TGTGCCAGCAGGTTCACAGGGGCCGCCACTGAAGCTTTCTTT
TRBV6-1	NA	TRBD1	TRBJ1-1	CASSGQGIEWTEAFF	TGTGCCAGCAGTGGACAGGGAATTGAATGGACTGAAGCTTTCTTT
TRBV3-1	many	TRBD1	TRBJ2-7	CASSQDWGTGPYEQYF	TGTGCCAGCAGCCAAGATTGGGGGACAGGCCCCTACGAGCAGTACTTC
TRBV2	many	NA	TRBJ1-1	CASSGQGSEGNTEAFF	TGTGCCAGCAGTGGGCAAGGATCAGAGGGGAACACTGAAGCTTTCTTT
TRBV20-1	many	NA	TRBJ2-7	CSASRPGYEQYF	TGCAGTGCTAGTAGGCCAGGCTACGAGCAGTACTTC
TRBV5-6	many	TRBD1	TRBJ1-2	CASSLGGGPNYGYTF	TGTGCCAGCAGCTTAGGAGGGGGCCCTAACTATGGCTACACCTTC
TRBV7-2	many	TRBD1	TRBJ2-5	CASSLTGDPETQYF	TGTGCCAGCAGCTTAACAGGGGATCCAGAGACCCAGTACTTC
TRBV2	many	NA	TRBJ1-1	CASKGIPRNTEAFF	TGTGCCAGCAAGGGGATTCCGAGGAACACTGAAGCTTTCTTT
TRBV29-1	NA	NA	TRBJ2-1	CSVGGRLYNEQFF	TGCAGCGTTGGGGGTAGACTTTACAATGAGCAGTTCTTC